These 22 T cell receptor beta chains were all obtained from the same sample, sequenced in a study of blood T cells in healthy people across ages. PCR was performed a second time for about 7 to 12 cycles using a sample-barcoded 5' primer and a J-beta primer mix. TCRdb re-analysed the 5' RACE reads in MiXCR, keeping a single row per CDR3 protein. The sample lists about 730,000 distinct CDR3 sequences; more than 40% were seen once. Sequenced: blood. All receptors derive from an older woman in good health.

This clonotype was seen a few times. The chain uses TRBV9 and TRBJ1-5; 7 nucleotides align to TRBD1. Per germline, CDR1 SGDLS and CDR2 YYNGEE. Losses at the gene ends were 4 bases for V and 7 bases for J; bases not matched to a gene: 11. The CDR3 covers 15 residues. The CDR3 reads CASSLRTGKRQPQHF. CDR3 DNA sequence: TGTGCCAGCAGCCTGAGGACAGGAAAGAGACAGCCCCAGCATTTT.

This rearrangement joins TRBV4-1 to TRBJ2-3, with 10 bases identical to TRBD2. The germline CDR1 and CDR2 sequences are MGHRA and YSYEKL. Losses at the gene ends were 0 bases for V and 4 bases for J; bases not matched to a gene: 10. The CDR3 spans 18 residues. The chain's CDR3 is CASSQDRGAGGPPDTQYF. The CDR3 nucleotides are TGCGCCAGCAGCCAAGATAGGGGAGCGGGAGGGCCGCCAGATACGCAGTATTTT.

J is TRBJ2-5 and V is TRBV2; D gene unclear. Looked up from germline, CDR1 is SNHLY and CDR2 is FYNNEI. The CDR3 is made up of 13 amino acids. V lost 7 bases and J lost 5, with 14 bases in between. The CDR3 reads CASKVLSTETQYF. The CDR3 region has the DNA TGTGCCAGCAAGGTCTTATCGACGGAGACCCAGTACTTC.

This clonotype occurred once. The chain carries TRBV3-1 and TRBJ2-1; 7 bases map to TRBD2. Germline V CDR1 and CDR2: LGHDT, YNNKEL (reference sequence). With 1 base clipped from V and 15 bases from J, the junction kept 9 bases outside the gene matches. The CDR3 extends over 13 amino acids. The CDR3 spells CASSQVNGGRGFF. Written as DNA, the CDR3 is TGTGCCAGCAGCCAAGTGAATGGCGGGAGAGGGTTCTTC.

The rearrangement joins TRBV7-3 to TRBJ1-2; 7 nucleotides align to TRBD1. Germline trimming cut 4 bases from V and 13 bases from J; bases unmatched to any gene: 12. The CDR3 is 13 residues long. Germline-derived CDR1 and CDR2 are SGHTA and FQGTGA. The CDR3 DNA is TGTGCCAGCAGCTCCGGGGACAGCGAGGCTTCCACCTTC. Encoded protein: CASSSGDSEASTF.

The chain employs TRBV20-1 and TRBJ1-2, with a possible D match to TRBD1 (6 bases). Germline V gene sequence: CDR1 DFQATT, CDR2 SNEGSKA (reference sequence). V was cut by 4 bases and J by 2 bases, with 11 bases left in between. The CDR3 contains 13 residues. The CDR3 spells CSAKDRANYGYTF. The DNA for the CDR3 is TGCAGTGCTAAGGACAGAGCGAACTATGGCTACACCTTC.

This rearrangement joins TRBV12-3 or TRBV12-4 to TRBJ2-6; D might be TRBD1 or TRBD2, each matching 6 bases. This CDR3 has 18 residues. Trimming left V 0 bases short and J 4 bases short, with 16 bases between. The CDR3 nucleotides read TGTGCCAGCAGTTTAGCGTCCGGGGGCTTCTCCGGGGCCAACGTCCTGACTTTC. It codes for CASSLASGGFSGANVLTF.

In this sample, this clonotype turned up many times. The rearrangement uses TRBV20-1 and TRBJ2-5; 14 positions agree with TRBD2. The trim removed 6 bases at V and 3 bases at J, leaving 3 bases unmatched. The CDR3 length is 14 residues. The germline V gene encodes CDR1 DFQATT and CDR2 SNEGSKA (reference sequence). The CDR3 DNA reads as TGCAGTGCCAGGGGACTAGCGGGAGAAGAGACCCAGTACTTC. Protein sequence: CSARGLAGEETQYF.

This clonotype was recorded a few times. The V gene is TRBV20-1, the J gene TRBJ2-4, with D possibly matching TRBD2 (5 bases). V lost 3 bases to trimming and J lost 4 bases, with 16 bases between them. This CDR3 region has 15 residues. Germline V gene sequence: CDR1 DFQATT, CDR2 SNEGSKA (reference sequence). This chain's CDR3 is CSARIQRLGKNIQYF. The CDR3 DNA reads TGCAGTGCTAGGATCCAGCGGTTGGGTAAAAACATTCAGTACTTC.

The chain is built from TRBV6-1 and TRBJ2-7; 11 bases line up with TRBD2. Per the germline V gene, CDR1 is MNHNS and CDR2 is SASEGT. The ends lost 9 bases at V and 3 bases at J; junction bases unmatched: 25. CDR3 length: 20 amino acids. CDR3 sequence: CARRGRGTFSSGRKYYEQYF. As DNA, the CDR3 is TGTGCCAGGAGAGGCAGGGGGACTTTTTCTAGCGGGAGGAAATACTACGAGCAGTACTTC.

This clonotype was recorded a few times. The chain combines TRBV6-2 or TRBV6-3 with TRBJ2-3; 9 bases are a match to TRBD2. Germline CDR1 reads MNHEY; CDR2 reads SVGEGT. The CDR3 loop spans 16 amino acids. The V gene end was trimmed by 0 bases and the J gene end by 4 bases; junction bases not matched to a gene: 5. CDR3 in DNA: TGTGCCAGCAGTTACTCCCCTAGCGGGGTATCAGATACGCAGTATTTT. Translating it yields CASSYSPSGVSDTQYF.

The rearrangement joins TRBV11-3 to TRBJ2-5; the D gene is possibly TRBD1 (5 bases). The V and J ends lost 1 base and 0 bases respectively, with 12 bases between them. This CDR3 comprises 16 residues. In germline, CDR1 is SGHNT, CDR2 YENEEA. The CDR3: CASSLGQSLDQETQYF. The CDR3 region has the DNA TGTGCCAGCAGCTTAGGACAGAGTCTCGACCAAGAGACCCAGTACTTC. The whole variable domain, remainder taken from reference TRBV11-3 and TRBJ2-5, is EAGVVQSPRYKIIEKKQPVAFWCNPISGHNTLYWYLQNLGQGPELLIRYENEEAVDDSQLPKDRFSAERLKGVDSTLKIQPAELGDSAVYLCASSLGQSLDQETQYFGPGTRLLVL.

This clonotype was seen just once. V usage is TRBV2 and J usage is TRBJ2-1; tentative D call: TRBD1 (6 bases). V was clipped by 5 bases and J by 12 bases, with 20 bases between them. The CDR3 spans 14 residues. CDR1 and CDR2 (germline): SNHLY, FYNNEI. The CDR3 sequence is CASSPQGWGHGQFF. DNA of the CDR3: TGTGCCAGCAGTCCTCAGGGGTGGGGACATGGGCAGTTCTTC.

In the case of this clonotype: This may stem from a read error, because a much larger clone lies one nucleotide away. The rearrangement links TRBV4-2 to TRBJ2-3, with D possibly TRBD2 on 6 matching bases. The germline V and J ends were trimmed by 3 bases and 9 bases, with 10 bases remaining between them. Germline-derived CDR1 and CDR2 are LGHNA and YNFKEQ. The CDR3 is 12 residues long. CDR3 sequence: CASSHARETQYF. As DNA, the CDR3 is TGTGCCAGCAGCCATGCTCGGGAGACGCAGTATTTT.

Remarks on this clonotype: Germline is not matched at one junction end, which may reflect a read error. The V call is TRBV6-6, the J call TRBJ2-3; D is unresolved. CDR1 MNHNY and CDR2 SVGAGI come from the germline V gene (reference sequence). The CDR3 covers 17 residues. The CDR3 region has the DNA TGTGCCAGCAGAAACCAGGCCGGTCTCTACGGCACAGATATGCAGTATTTT. This codes for CASRNQAGLYGTDMQYF.

This chain joins TRBV7-2 and TRBJ2-5; D not resolved. Trimming left V 1 base short and J 13 bases short, with 16 bases between. The germline CDR1 and CDR2 sequences are SGHTA and FQGNSA. This CDR3 region has 13 residues. The CDR3 DNA reads TGTGCCAGCAGCTTAGGTAGTGCACCTGTGCCGTACTTC. This gives the protein CASSLGSAPVPYF.

Concerning this clonotype: This may be a read error, as it is one base from a much larger clone. The V call is TRBV5-1, the J call TRBJ2-7, with TRBD1 matching over 8 bases. This CDR3 has 16 amino acids. The germline gives CDR1 SGHRS, CDR2 YFSETQ. The CDR3 protein is CAGSLGPTGGSYEQYF. The DNA for the CDR3 is TGCGCCGGCAGCTTGGGCCCAACAGGGGGTTCCTACGAGCAGTACTTC.

The rearrangement joins TRBV11-3 to TRBJ2-3, with a weak D call TRBD2 (6 bases). Germline CDR1 and CDR2: SGHNT and YENEEA. CDR3 length equals 16 residues. Trimming pared 1 base from V and 0 bases from J, leaving 11 bases between. This CDR3 is CASSLAFSGSTDTQYF. CDR3 bases: TGTGCCAGCAGCTTAGCCTTCAGCGGGAGCACAGATACGCAGTATTTT.

J is TRBJ1-2 and V is TRBV27; TRBD1 aligns across 12 bases. The length of the CDR3 is 14 residues. Germline values: CDR1 MNHEY, CDR2 SMNVEV (reference sequence). Losses at the gene ends were 10 bases for V and 4 bases for J; bases not matched to a gene: 7. CDR3 in DNA: TGTGCCACGGTGGGACAGGGGGCCCCCTATGGCTACACCTTC. Translating gives CATVGQGAPYGYTF.

Many counts were recorded for this clonotype. This chain connects TRBV2 to TRBJ2-1; TRBD2 agrees at 9 bases. CDR3 length: 13 residues. Germline CDR1 SNHLY, CDR2 FYNNEI. V lost 7 bases, J lost 7 bases, and 5 bases stayed unmatched. The CDR3 DNA follows: TGTGCCAGCAATAGCGGGAGAACAAATGAGCAGTTCTTC. Translation gives CASNSGRTNEQFF.

This clonotype was detected ten times or more. V is TRBV10-3 and J is TRBJ2-7; D is unresolved. Germline values: CDR1 ENHRY, CDR2 SYGVKD. V lost 3 bases and J lost 0, with 0 bases in between. The CDR3 consists of 11 residues. CDR3 in amino acids: CAISDSYEQYF. The CDR3, as DNA: TGTGCCATCAGTGACTCCTACGAGCAGTACTTC.

The sample holds one count of this clonotype. The genes are TRBV9 and TRBJ2-7; no firm D call. V was clipped by 2 bases and J by 7 bases, with 22 bases between them. Germline V gene sequence: CDR1 SGDLS, CDR2 YYNGEE. CDR3 length equals 16 residues. The CDR3 coding sequence is TGTGCCAGCAGCGTGGGTACCGAGAACTCCTACAATGAGCAGTACTTC. Amino acid sequence: CASSVGTENSYNEQYF.